The T cell receptor (beta chain) described here comes from a study of shared clonotypes between healthy human individuals. Notes on the study in general: Clonotypes shared by all four sorted-subset donors had higher generation probabilities than non-shared clonotypes.

Measured with immunoSEQ multiplex PCR; TCRdb has only the in-frame clones, and not every one. The sample lists roughly 850,000 clones, approximately 96% seen once, with under 0.25% in the top ten. Naive CD8 cells lacked CD45RO and underwent positive selection for CCR7, leaving out terminally differentiated effector memory CD45RA+ cells. As for this clone: Its matching antigen is unknown.

The CDR3 is 13 amino acids. Per germline, CDR1 MNHNS and CDR2 SASEGT. The V gene end was trimmed by 6 bases and the J gene end by 2 bases; junction bases not matched to a gene: 3. The rearrangement uses TRBV6-1 and TRBJ1-2; 7 positions agree with TRBD1. Material: naive CD8+ T cells sorted from blood. The sequence came from a man aged 30 to 45 in good health. Here the CDR3 reads CASSHRGNYGYTF. CDR3 DNA: TGTGCCAGCAGCCACAGGGGAAACTATGGCTACACCTTC.